A selection of T cell receptor beta chains follows, all from one sample in a study of OX40 agonist ivuxolimab in advanced cancers. Method: immunoSEQ multiplex PCR; TCRdb's copy keeps in-frame clones and lacks some. The repertoire has more than 60,000 clones, about 81% of them found once; the top ten carry roughly 5.3%. Sequenced here: CD4+ or CD8+ T cells sorted from blood, sampled in a trial of the OX40 agonist ivuxolimab. The receptors stem from an adult with an advanced solid tumor such as melanoma, head and neck, liver or kidney cancer. CDR3s include the opening cysteine and the closing phenylalanine or tryptophan. D genes are given only for firm matches. Clone size is stated in some rows and not others, as once, few, many or a class when expanded.

cdr3_aa: CASSSPGGGQPYGYTF
cdr3_nt: TGTGCCAGTAGTTCACCCGGGGGGGGGCAGCCTTACGGCTACACCTTC
j_call: TRBJ1-2
d_call: .
v_call: TRBV19
clone_size: .

cdr3_aa: CSAIIAVTTGELFF
cdr3_nt: TGCAGCGCCATTATAGCGGTAACCACCGGGGAGCTGTTTTTT
j_call: TRBJ2-2
d_call: .
v_call: TRBV29-1
clone_size: .

cdr3_aa: CASSPGGGRNQPQHF
cdr3_nt: TGTGCCAGCAGTCCGGGGGGAGGGCGGAATCAGCCCCAGCATTTT
j_call: TRBJ1-5
d_call: .
v_call: TRBV6-1
clone_size: few

cdr3_aa: CASSQETTGNTQYF
cdr3_nt: TGTGCCAGCAGCCAAGAAACTACGGGGAATACGCAGTATTTT
j_call: TRBJ2-3
d_call: .
v_call: TRBV4-2
clone_size: .

cdr3_aa: CASSMLPVSPTEAFF
cdr3_nt: TGTGCCAGTAGTATGCTCCCCGTTAGTCCCACTGAAGCTTTCTTT
j_call: TRBJ1-1
d_call: .
v_call: TRBV19
clone_size: .

cdr3_aa: CAISESFGQGNYGYTF
cdr3_nt: TGTGCCATCAGTGAGTCATTCGGCCAGGGAAACTATGGCTACACCTTC
j_call: TRBJ1-2
d_call: .
v_call: TRBV10-3
clone_size: .

cdr3_aa: CATAIQGGGTEAFF
cdr3_nt: TGTGCCACCGCAATACAGGGCGGAGGGACTGAAGCTTTCTTT
j_call: TRBJ1-1
d_call: .
v_call: TRBV5-5
clone_size: .

cdr3_aa: CASHHPQGGRNTIYF
cdr3_nt: TGTGCCAGTCACCATCCACAGGGAGGGAGAAACACCATATATTTT
j_call: TRBJ1-3
d_call: .
v_call: TRBV19
clone_size: .

cdr3_aa: CSTTKGAGLANYGYTF
cdr3_nt: TGCAGCACAACAAAGGGGGCCGGACTAGCTAACTATGGCTACACCTTC
j_call: TRBJ1-2
d_call: TRBD1
v_call: TRBV29-1
clone_size: .

cdr3_aa: CASSVGVGGTGVEQYF
cdr3_nt: TGTGCCAGCAGCGTAGGGGTAGGGGGGACAGGGGTCGAGCAGTACTTC
j_call: TRBJ2-7
d_call: TRBD1
v_call: TRBV9
clone_size: .

cdr3_aa: CASRLAGDTGELFF
cdr3_nt: TGTGCCAGCAGACTAGCGGGAGACACCGGGGAGCTGTTTTTT
j_call: TRBJ2-2
d_call: TRBD2
v_call: TRBV6-5
clone_size: once

cdr3_aa: CASTGAGGVKDTQYF
cdr3_nt: TGTGCCAGCACCGGAGCGGGGGGGGTGAAAGATACGCAGTATTTT
j_call: TRBJ2-3
d_call: TRBD2
v_call: TRBV6-1
clone_size: once

cdr3_aa: CATLAGWETQYF
cdr3_nt: TGTGCCACGCTAGCGGGGTGGGAGACCCAGTACTTC
j_call: TRBJ2-5
d_call: TRBD2
v_call: TRBV6-1
clone_size: .

cdr3_aa: CASSQPPKLAGSSYNEQFF
cdr3_nt: TGCGCCAGCAGTCAACCCCCCAAACTAGCGGGGTCCTCCTACAATGAGCAGTTCTTC
j_call: TRBJ2-1
d_call: TRBD2
v_call: TRBV23-1
clone_size: few

cdr3_aa: CASSEGGGGNQPQHF
cdr3_nt: TGTGCCAGCAGTGAAGGAGGGGGTGGCAATCAGCCCCAGCATTTT
j_call: TRBJ1-5
d_call: .
v_call: TRBV2
clone_size: once

cdr3_aa: CASSRQGNSNQPQHF
cdr3_nt: TGTGCCAGCAGTCGACAGGGGAATAGCAATCAGCCCCAGCATTTT
j_call: TRBJ1-5
d_call: TRBD1
v_call: TRBV6-6
clone_size: .

cdr3_aa: CASSYGYSSSYEQYF
cdr3_nt: TGTGCCAGCAGTTACGGGTACTCGAGCTCCTACGAGCAGTACTTC
j_call: TRBJ2-7
d_call: .
v_call: TRBV6-6
clone_size: .

cdr3_aa: CASSPGWGSNQPQHF
cdr3_nt: TGCGCCAGCAGCCCGGGGTGGGGTAGCAATCAGCCCCAGCATTTT
j_call: TRBJ1-5
d_call: .
v_call: TRBV5-1
clone_size: .

cdr3_aa: CASYGQNEKLFF
cdr3_nt: TGTGCCAGCTACGGACAGAATGAAAAACTGTTTTTT
j_call: TRBJ1-4
d_call: .
v_call: TRBV2
clone_size: once

cdr3_aa: CASSFGETQYF
cdr3_nt: TGTGCCAGCAGCTTCGGAGAGACCCAGTACTTC
j_call: TRBJ2-5
d_call: .
v_call: TRBV11-1
clone_size: .

cdr3_aa: CAAQGWSYGYTF
cdr3_nt: TGTGCCGCACAGGGTTGGAGCTATGGCTACACCTTC
j_call: TRBJ1-2
d_call: .
v_call: TRBV10-3
clone_size: .

cdr3_aa: CASSTRQGSDEQYF
cdr3_nt: TGTGCCAGCAGTACGCGACAGGGGAGTGACGAGCAGTACTTC
j_call: TRBJ2-7
d_call: TRBD1
v_call: TRBV6-1
clone_size: .

cdr3_aa: CASRNKVSGANVLTF
cdr3_nt: TGTGCCAGCAGGAACAAGGTATCCGGGGCCAACGTCCTGACTTTC
j_call: TRBJ2-6
d_call: .
v_call: TRBV6-6
clone_size: .

cdr3_aa: CASSEEVQPQHF
cdr3_nt: TGTGCCAGCAGTGAAGAGGTTCAGCCCCAGCATTTT
j_call: TRBJ1-5
d_call: .
v_call: TRBV6-1
clone_size: .

cdr3_aa: CASSKAGGTQYF
cdr3_nt: TGTGCCAGCAGCAAGGCCGGGGGGACCCAGTACTTC
j_call: TRBJ2-5
d_call: .
v_call: TRBV5-6
clone_size: .

cdr3_aa: CASSLDWGYNEQFF
cdr3_nt: TGTGCCAGCAGCTTGGACTGGGGGTACAATGAGCAGTTCTTC
j_call: TRBJ2-1
d_call: .
v_call: TRBV5-6
clone_size: .

cdr3_aa: CASSPPVAATDTQYF
cdr3_nt: TGTGCCAGCTCACCACCGGTGGCAGCCACAGATACGCAGTATTTT
j_call: TRBJ2-3
d_call: .
v_call: TRBV18
clone_size: .

cdr3_aa: CASSQGLSEQYF
cdr3_nt: TGTGCCAGCAGCCAAGGCCTTAGTGAGCAGTACTTC
j_call: TRBJ2-7
d_call: .
v_call: TRBV4-2
clone_size: .

cdr3_aa: CASKAGETEAFF
cdr3_nt: TGTGCCAGCAAGGCAGGGGAAACTGAAGCTTTCTTT
j_call: TRBJ1-1
d_call: .
v_call: TRBV6-6
clone_size: .

cdr3_aa: CASSSYGTEAFF
cdr3_nt: TGTGCCAGCAGCTCGTACGGCACTGAAGCTTTCTTT
j_call: TRBJ1-1
d_call: .
v_call: TRBV7-2
clone_size: .

cdr3_aa: CASSGWGRWTGELFF
cdr3_nt: TGTGCCAGCAGCGGATGGGGGAGGTGGACCGGGGAGCTGTTTTTT
j_call: TRBJ2-2
d_call: .
v_call: TRBV5-6
clone_size: .

cdr3_aa: CASSPQGHSTNEKLFF
cdr3_nt: TGTGCCAGCAGCCCACAAGGACATTCAACTAATGAAAAACTGTTTTTT
j_call: TRBJ1-4
d_call: .
v_call: TRBV5-4
clone_size: .

cdr3_aa: CASTLAGPSGELFF
cdr3_nt: TGTGCCAGCACCTTAGCAGGGCCGTCCGGGGAGCTGTTTTTT
j_call: TRBJ2-2
d_call: .
v_call: TRBV7-9
clone_size: .

cdr3_aa: CASSVGDRDPTEAFF
cdr3_nt: TGTGCCAGCAGCGTAGGGGACAGGGACCCCACTGAAGCTTTCTTT
j_call: TRBJ1-1
d_call: TRBD1
v_call: TRBV9
clone_size: .

cdr3_aa: CASSLGGVNYEQYF
cdr3_nt: TGCGCCAGCAGCTTGGGCGGAGTGAACTACGAGCAGTACTTC
j_call: TRBJ2-7
d_call: .
v_call: TRBV5-1
clone_size: .

cdr3_aa: CASSRQAVDGYNSPLHF
cdr3_nt: TGCGCCAGCAGCCGGCAAGCGGTAGATGGGTATAATTCACCCCTCCACTTT
j_call: TRBJ1-6
d_call: .
v_call: TRBV4-1
clone_size: .

cdr3_aa: CASSLQGRPTGELFF
cdr3_nt: TGCGCCAGCAGCTTGCAGGGGCGCCCCACCGGGGAGCTGTTTTTT
j_call: TRBJ2-2
d_call: .
v_call: TRBV5-1
clone_size: .

cdr3_aa: CASSRMDRISNEQFF
cdr3_nt: TGTGCCAGCAGCCGAATGGACAGGATCTCTAATGAGCAGTTCTTC
j_call: TRBJ2-1
d_call: TRBD1
v_call: TRBV13
clone_size: .

cdr3_aa: CSVSGTGNRQETQYF
cdr3_nt: TGCAGCGTTTCTGGGACAGGGAATAGGCAAGAGACCCAGTACTTC
j_call: TRBJ2-5
d_call: TRBD1
v_call: TRBV29-1
clone_size: .

cdr3_aa: CASSFPQGDGYTF
cdr3_nt: TGTGCCAGCAGCTTCCCGCAGGGGGATGGCTACACCTTC
j_call: TRBJ1-2
d_call: TRBD1
v_call: TRBV5-6
clone_size: .

cdr3_aa: CASSPSPGLTSDGDF
cdr3_nt: TGTGCCAGCTCACCTTCCCCGGGACTTACCTCGGATGGGGATTTT
j_call: TRBJ1-4
d_call: .
v_call: TRBV18
clone_size: .

cdr3_aa: CASSILGTEAFF
cdr3_nt: TGTGCCAGTAGTATATTAGGGACTGAAGCTTTCTTT
j_call: TRBJ1-1
d_call: .
v_call: TRBV19
clone_size: .

cdr3_aa: CASSSDSYNEKLFF
cdr3_nt: TGTGCCAGCAGTTCGGACTCTTATAATGAAAAACTGTTTTTT
j_call: TRBJ1-4
d_call: .
v_call: TRBV11-3
clone_size: .

cdr3_aa: CASSTNTNGYTF
cdr3_nt: TGTGCCAGCAGCACCAACACGAATGGCTACACCTTC
j_call: TRBJ1-2
d_call: .
v_call: TRBV7-8
clone_size: few

cdr3_aa: CASGGQVNGYTF
cdr3_nt: TGTGCCAGCGGTGGACAGGTGAATGGCTACACCTTC
j_call: TRBJ1-2
d_call: TRBD1
v_call: TRBV6-6
clone_size: .

cdr3_aa: CASSFIPTAETTEAFF
cdr3_nt: TGCGCCAGCAGCTTTATCCCGACAGCTGAAACAACTGAAGCTTTCTTT
j_call: TRBJ1-1
d_call: .
v_call: TRBV5-1
clone_size: once

cdr3_aa: CASSRGTADTPLHF
cdr3_nt: TGCGCCAGCAGCCGTGGGACAGCGGATACACCCCTCCACTTT
j_call: TRBJ1-6
d_call: TRBD1
v_call: TRBV4-1
clone_size: .

cdr3_aa: CASSGRAGGRNEQYF
cdr3_nt: TGTGCCAGCAGTGGTCGCGCAGGGGGCCGAAACGAGCAGTACTTC
j_call: TRBJ2-7
d_call: TRBD1
v_call: TRBV6-6
clone_size: .

cdr3_aa: CASSFDSLAEYEQYF
cdr3_nt: TGCGCCAGCAGCTTCGATTCCCTAGCGGAGTACGAGCAGTACTTC
j_call: TRBJ2-7
d_call: TRBD2
v_call: TRBV5-1
clone_size: .

cdr3_aa: CASSISGGVTYNEQFF
cdr3_nt: TGCGCCAGCAGCATTAGCGGGGGGGTAACTTACAATGAGCAGTTCTTC
j_call: TRBJ2-1
d_call: TRBD2
v_call: TRBV5-1
clone_size: .

cdr3_aa: CASSLTLRQSNEQYF
cdr3_nt: TGTGCCAGCAGCTTAACCCTCCGACAGAGTAATGAGCAGTACTTC
j_call: TRBJ2-7
d_call: .
v_call: TRBV7-6
clone_size: .

cdr3_aa: CASSLGLRALVF
cdr3_nt: TGTGCCAGCAGCTTAGGTTTGAGGGCCCTAGTCTTC
j_call: TRBJ1-2
d_call: .
v_call: TRBV7-9
clone_size: .

cdr3_aa: CASSPLGRADSGNTIYF
cdr3_nt: TGTGCCAGCTCACCTTTGGGCAGGGCCGACTCTGGAAACACCATATATTTT
j_call: TRBJ1-3
d_call: .
v_call: TRBV18
clone_size: .

cdr3_aa: CASSSRVNQPQHF
cdr3_nt: TGTGCCAGCAGCTCCCGGGTCAATCAGCCCCAGCATTTT
j_call: TRBJ1-5
d_call: .
v_call: TRBV7-2
clone_size: .

cdr3_aa: CASSSGTASQETQYF
cdr3_nt: TGCGCCAGCAGTTCCGGGACAGCCAGCCAAGAGACCCAGTACTTC
j_call: TRBJ2-5
d_call: TRBD1
v_call: TRBV5-1
clone_size: .

cdr3_aa: CASTRDSRNSPLHF
cdr3_nt: TGTGCCAGCACGAGGGACAGCCGAAATTCACCCCTCCACTTT
j_call: TRBJ1-6
d_call: TRBD1
v_call: TRBV5-8
clone_size: .

cdr3_aa: CASRTGGWTPTNEKLFF
cdr3_nt: TGTGCCAGCAGGACGGGGGGCTGGACCCCAACTAATGAAAAACTGTTTTTT
j_call: TRBJ1-4
d_call: .
v_call: TRBV2
clone_size: .

cdr3_aa: CASSTGQELRRYTEAFF
cdr3_nt: TGTGCCAGCAGTACGGGACAGGAATTGCGTCGATACACTGAAGCTTTCTTT
j_call: TRBJ1-1
d_call: TRBD1
v_call: TRBV28
clone_size: .

cdr3_aa: CASSWGQGEKLFF
cdr3_nt: TGTGCCAGCAGCTGGGGACAGGGTGAAAAACTGTTTTTT
j_call: TRBJ1-4
d_call: TRBD1
v_call: TRBV5-6
clone_size: once

cdr3_aa: CAWRLSGYLREQYF
cdr3_nt: TGTGCCTGGAGACTAAGCGGATACCTACGCGAGCAGTACTTC
j_call: TRBJ2-7
d_call: .
v_call: TRBV30
clone_size: .